This T cell receptor (beta chain) was recovered during a study of T cell responses to AZD1222 COVID-19 vaccine. General observations from the study: AZD1222 recipients seropositive at baseline numbered only six or seven. Most donors were white British, females outnumbered males, and clonal diversity was possibly underestimated.

In regard to this clone: The target antigen is unknown.

Libraries were prepared by immunoSEQ multiplex PCR; TCRdb keeps only in-frame clonotypes and omits some of them. Among 250,000 to 300,000 clones, roughly 93% were seen once, and the ten largest hold around 0.6%. The CDR3 loop spans 15 amino acids. V lost 9 bases and J lost 0, with 15 bases in between. CDR1 and CDR2 from the germline V gene are ENHRY and SYGVKD. Source: peripheral blood, taken 28 days after the second AZD1222 dose. The TCR comes from an adult who received the AZD1222 COVID-19 vaccine. This sequence joins TRBV10-3 and TRBJ2-1; D may match TRBD1 or TRBD2 (5 bases each). CDR3 region: CAIAGTASSYNEQFF. CDR3 bases: TGTGCCATAGCCGGGACGGCTAGCTCCTACAATGAGCAGTTCTTC.